A single sample is the source of the 13 T cell receptor beta chains below, sequenced in a study of blood T cell repertoires in COVID-19. Data came from immunoSEQ multiplex PCR; TCRdb stores just in-frame clones and leaves some out. The data contain around 190,000 clones, 70% to 80% of them singletons. Sequencing used peripheral blood. These receptors came from a woman in her 40s with COVID-19, enrolled during active disease.

This chain connects TRBV6-5 to TRBJ2-5, with TRBD2 identical over 9 bases. The CDR3 totals 12 residues. V dropped 10 bases and J dropped 3; count of bases not matched to a gene: 3. CDR1 and CDR2 from the germline V gene are MNHEY and SVGAGI. CDR3 DNA sequence: TGTGCCACCGGGACTAGCAAAGAGACCCAGTACTTC. Protein sequence: CATGTSKETQYF.

This clone occurred once. The V gene is TRBV7-7, the J gene TRBJ2-3; 11 nucleotides match TRBD2. Germline V CDR1 and CDR2: SSHAT, FNYEAQ (reference sequence). V gave up 5 bases and J gave up 6 bases; unmatched junction bases: 7. This CDR3 spans 15 amino acids. In nucleotides, the CDR3 is TGTGCCAGCAGCCCTACTAGCGGGAGAAGTGATACGCAGTATTTT. Translating it yields CASSPTSGRSDTQYF. Combining the CDR3 with reference TRBV7-7 and TRBJ2-3 gives the whole variable domain GAGVSQSPRYKVTKRGQDVTLRCDPISSHATLYWYQQALGQGPEFLTYFNYEAQPDKSGLPSDRFSAERPEGSISTLTIQRTEQRDSAMYRCASSPTSGRSDTQYFGPGTRLTVL.

A few counts support this clone. The V and J genes are TRBV7-2 and TRBJ2-2; 9 nucleotides line up with TRBD2. CDR3 length: 14 amino acids. The germline CDR1 and CDR2 sequences are SGHTA and FQGNSA. Trimming removed 3 bases from V and 7 bases from J; junction bases left unmatched: 3. The CDR3: CASSLASGNGELFF. The CDR3, as DNA: TGTGCCAGCAGCTTGGCTAGCGGGAACGGGGAGCTGTTTTTT.

The V and J genes are TRBV3-1 (or the pseudogene TRBV3-2) and TRBJ2-7; a weak D match, TRBD2 (6 bases). V was cut by 4 bases and J by 3 bases, with 16 bases left in between. This CDR3 has 15 amino acids. Germline V gene lookup returns CDR1 LGHDT and CDR2 YNNKEL (reference sequence). CDR3 bases: TGTGCCAGCAGCCCGGAGGGACGGCCGAACTACGAGCAGTACTTC. This gives the protein CASSPEGRPNYEQYF.

V usage is TRBV3-1 (or the pseudogene TRBV3-2) and J usage is TRBJ2-7, with a tentative D call TRBD1 (6 bases). Germline lookup yields CDR1 LGHDT and CDR2 YNNKEL (reference sequence). This CDR3 has 12 amino acids. V was cut by 4 bases and J by 6 bases, with 10 bases left in between. CDR3 bases: TGTGCCAGCAGCCCAACAGGGACCGAGCAGTACTTC. This sequence encodes CASSPTGTEQYF.

This clone was counted ten times or more. V is TRBV19 and J is TRBJ1-5; 12 bases align to TRBD1. Germline V gene lookup returns CDR1 LNHDA and CDR2 SQIVND (reference sequence). This CDR3 spans 16 amino acids. The V gene end was trimmed by 3 bases and the J gene end by 1 base; junction bases not matched to a gene: 1. In nucleotides, the CDR3 is TGTGCCAGTAGTATGGGACAGGGGGCGAGCAATCAGCCCCAGCATTTT. Residues: CASSMGQGASNQPQHF.

The chain combines TRBV20-1 with TRBJ2-5, with a tentative D call TRBD2 (6 bases). The CDR3 contains 14 residues. V lost 3 bases and J 2 bases, leaving 13 bases between the germline ends. Germline CDR1 and CDR2: DFQATT and SNEGSKA (reference sequence). The CDR3 DNA reads TGCAGTGCTAGTCCCGGGACTTTACAAGAGACCCAGTACTTC. Translated: CSASPGTLQETQYF.

The V gene is TRBV2, the J gene TRBJ2-7; TRBD1 is a possible D gene (5 bases). Germline-derived CDR1 and CDR2 are SNHLY and FYNNEI. V was shortened by 5 bases and J by 4 bases, with 15 bases between the two germline ends. This CDR3 has 14 amino acids. The CDR3 DNA reads TGTGCCAGCAGTAAGATCCAGGGTCGGTACGAGCAGTACTTC. Protein product: CASSKIQGRYEQYF.

V gene TRBV27 combines with J gene TRBJ2-7; the match to TRBD2 covers 9 bases. With 6 bases clipped from V and 3 bases from J, the junction kept 3 bases outside the gene matches. The CDR3 totals 13 residues. The germline gives CDR1 MNHEY, CDR2 SMNVEV (reference sequence). The CDR3 region has the DNA TGTGCCAGCAGAGAAGCGGGAGGCTACGAGCAGTACTTC. Its translation is CASREAGGYEQYF.

The gene calls are TRBV5-1 and TRBJ2-7; 10 bases map to TRBD1. Germline loops: CDR1 SGHRS, CDR2 YFSETQ. The length of the CDR3 is 15 residues. Unmatched junction bases numbered 10, after V lost 3 bases and J lost 7 bases. The CDR3 coding sequence is TGCGCCAGCAGCTGGGGACAGGGGATTCGAGAGGAGCAGTACTTC. As protein: CASSWGQGIREEQYF.

The V gene is TRBV19, the J gene TRBJ2-3; perhaps TRBD2 as D (5 bases). The CDR3 has 12 residues. Between the trimmed V and J ends, which lost 3 bases and 14 bases, there was a span of 15 bases. CDR1 is LNHDA and CDR2 is SQIVND in the germline V gene (reference sequence). The CDR3 sequence: CASSIEASPSYF. In nucleotides, the CDR3 is TGTGCCAGTAGTATCGAGGCTAGCCCTTCGTATTTT.

The chain links TRBV12-3 or TRBV12-4 to TRBJ2-1, with D unresolved. The V and J ends lost 7 bases and 14 bases respectively, with 15 bases between them. The CDR3 has 11 amino acids. For the CDR3, the DNA is TGTGCCAGCACGATTCTAGGCGCGAAGTTCTTC. Its protein product is CASTILGAKFF.

The V gene is TRBV10-3, the J gene TRBJ2-3, with 7 bases identical to TRBD2. With V trimmed by 8 bases and J by 1 base, 6 bases remained unmatched. In germline, CDR1 is ENHRY, CDR2 SYGVKD. This CDR3 comprises 14 residues. CDR3 region: CAIRGGGGTDTQYF. CDR3 DNA: TGTGCCATCCGGGGTGGGGGGGGCACAGATACGCAGTATTTT.